Below, 2 T cell receptor beta chains from the same sample are listed, as sequenced in a study of blood T cell repertoires in COVID-19. TCRdb's table, derived via immunoSEQ multiplex PCR, lists solely in-frame clones and lacks some. The sample includes more than 350,000 clones, more than 70% of them seen just once. Sequencing was carried out using peripheral blood. The receptor source for this set is a woman younger than 45 with COVID-19, enrolled during active disease.

The rearrangement joins TRBV21-1 to TRBJ1-2; the DNA was not compared with TRBD1, the D call given in the table. TRBV21-1 is termed a pseudogene. CDR3 size: 18 residues. CDR3 in DNA: TGTGCCAGCAGCAAAGCGCGACAGATCCCGTCAGATGAATATGGCTACACCTTC. This sequence encodes CASSKARQIPSDEYGYTF.

This clone was observed at least ten times. The J gene is TRBJ2-7, the V gene TRBV15; a weak D match, TRBD1 (5 bases). There are 13 residues in the CDR3. The V gene lost 1 base and the J gene lost 6 bases, with 10 bases spanning the gap. Per germline, CDR1 LNHNV and CDR2 YYDKDF (reference sequence). The CDR3 nucleotides read TGTGCCACCAGCAGAGCAAGGGGCGCCGAGCAGTACTTC. Amino acid sequence: CATSRARGAEQYF.